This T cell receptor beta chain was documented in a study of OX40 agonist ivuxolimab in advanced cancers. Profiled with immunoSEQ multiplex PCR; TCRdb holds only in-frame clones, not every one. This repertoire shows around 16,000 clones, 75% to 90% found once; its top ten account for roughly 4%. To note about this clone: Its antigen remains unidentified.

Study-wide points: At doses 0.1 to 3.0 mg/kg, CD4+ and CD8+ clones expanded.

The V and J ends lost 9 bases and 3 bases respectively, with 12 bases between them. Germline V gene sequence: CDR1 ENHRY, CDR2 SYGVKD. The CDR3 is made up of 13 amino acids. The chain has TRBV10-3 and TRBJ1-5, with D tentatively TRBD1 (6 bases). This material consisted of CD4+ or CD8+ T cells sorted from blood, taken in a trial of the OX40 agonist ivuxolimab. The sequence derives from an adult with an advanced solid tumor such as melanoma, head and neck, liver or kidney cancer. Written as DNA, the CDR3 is TGTGCCATTAGACAGGAACTCAATCAGCCCCAGCATTTT. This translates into CAIRQELNQPQHF.